This entry features one T cell receptor (beta chain) sequence. Its target antigen remains unknown. No base quality information exists; no much larger clone differs at one position. This entry is derived from a study of control samples from healthy donors and cancer patients (dated by TCRdb to the early 2020s). The library was built by means of the immunoSEQ multiplex PCR assay. This immuneACCESS table, as held by TCRdb, lists in-frame sequences with V and J called but not all clones. Of the missing ones, under half trace to an unresolved V gene in checked studies; the others have no known cause. The sample table contains some 170,000 clones; only one count was recorded for over 90% of them. Clones ranked in the top ten supply just over 1% of the sample. Relative to germline, V is missing 2 bases and J is missing 6 bases, with 5 bases of the junction outside any gene match. The germline V gene (reference sequence) gives CDR1 as LGHDT and CDR2 as YNNKEL. From the cysteine up to the phenylalanine, the CDR3 has a length of 17 residues. CDR3 DNA only is kept here, 51 bases in frame from base 1.

The receptor was isolated from a woman under 40 in good health. Rearrangement joined TRBV3-1 (or the pseudogene TRBV3-2) to TRBJ2-1; 15 nucleotides in the junction match TRBD2. Sequenced input: blood. The base sequence is TGTGCCAGCAGCCAATTCGGACTAGCGGGAGGGTTCAATGAGCAGTTCTTC. The resulting protein is CASSQFGLAGGFNEQFF.